This T cell receptor beta chain was retrieved from a study of blood T cell repertoires in COVID-19. Per the study methods: The assay estimated nucleated cells by amplifying reference gene primers. Assay used: immunoSEQ multiplex PCR; TCRdb lists only in-frame clones, some missing. The DNA was the basis for D and trimming; V, J and clone size are from that table. The sample consists of approximately 60,000 clones, 70% to 85% of them appearing once. Germline V gene lookup returns CDR1 LGHNA and CDR2 YNFKEQ. The CDR3 sequence is 17 residues long. V was trimmed by 0 bases and J by 5 bases, leaving 16 bases between them.

The sequence derives from a man aged 70-80 years with active COVID-19. V usage is TRBV4-2 and J usage is TRBJ2-2; D may be TRBD1 (5 bases). Sequenced sample: peripheral blood. This CDR3 reads CASSQDVRQGWTGELFF. The CDR3 DNA reads as TGTGCCAGCAGCCAAGATGTCAGGCAGGGTTGGACCGGGGAGCTGTTTTTT.